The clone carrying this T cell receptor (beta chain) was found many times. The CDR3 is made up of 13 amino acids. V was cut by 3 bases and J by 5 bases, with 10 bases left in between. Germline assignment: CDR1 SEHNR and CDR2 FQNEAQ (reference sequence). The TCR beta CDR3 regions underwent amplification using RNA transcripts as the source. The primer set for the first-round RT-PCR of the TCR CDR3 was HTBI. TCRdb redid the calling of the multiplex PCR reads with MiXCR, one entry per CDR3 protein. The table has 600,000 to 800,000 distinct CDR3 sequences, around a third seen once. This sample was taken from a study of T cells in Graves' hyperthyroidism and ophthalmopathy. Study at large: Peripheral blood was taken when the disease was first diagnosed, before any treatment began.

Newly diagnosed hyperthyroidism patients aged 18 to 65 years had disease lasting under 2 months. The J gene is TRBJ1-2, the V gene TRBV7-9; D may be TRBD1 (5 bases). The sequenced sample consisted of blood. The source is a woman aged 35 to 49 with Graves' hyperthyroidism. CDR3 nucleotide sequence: TGTGCCAGCAGCTTGGGGGATTCTTATGGCTACACCTTC. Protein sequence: CASSLGDSYGYTF.